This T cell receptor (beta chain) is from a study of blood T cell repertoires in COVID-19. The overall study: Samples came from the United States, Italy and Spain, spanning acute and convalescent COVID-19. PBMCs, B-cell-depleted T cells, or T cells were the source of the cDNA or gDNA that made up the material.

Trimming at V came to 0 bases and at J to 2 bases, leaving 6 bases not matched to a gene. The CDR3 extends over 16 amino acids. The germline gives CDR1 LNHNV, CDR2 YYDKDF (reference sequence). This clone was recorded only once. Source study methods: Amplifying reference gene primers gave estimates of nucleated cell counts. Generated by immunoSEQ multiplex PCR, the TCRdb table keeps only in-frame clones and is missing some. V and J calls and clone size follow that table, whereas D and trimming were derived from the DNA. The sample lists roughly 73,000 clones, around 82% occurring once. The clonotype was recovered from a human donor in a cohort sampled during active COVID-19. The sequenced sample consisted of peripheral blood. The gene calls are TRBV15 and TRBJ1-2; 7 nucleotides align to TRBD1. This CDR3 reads CATSRDSGQANYGYTF. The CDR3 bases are TGTGCCACCAGCAGAGACAGCGGACAGGCGAACTATGGCTACACCTTC.